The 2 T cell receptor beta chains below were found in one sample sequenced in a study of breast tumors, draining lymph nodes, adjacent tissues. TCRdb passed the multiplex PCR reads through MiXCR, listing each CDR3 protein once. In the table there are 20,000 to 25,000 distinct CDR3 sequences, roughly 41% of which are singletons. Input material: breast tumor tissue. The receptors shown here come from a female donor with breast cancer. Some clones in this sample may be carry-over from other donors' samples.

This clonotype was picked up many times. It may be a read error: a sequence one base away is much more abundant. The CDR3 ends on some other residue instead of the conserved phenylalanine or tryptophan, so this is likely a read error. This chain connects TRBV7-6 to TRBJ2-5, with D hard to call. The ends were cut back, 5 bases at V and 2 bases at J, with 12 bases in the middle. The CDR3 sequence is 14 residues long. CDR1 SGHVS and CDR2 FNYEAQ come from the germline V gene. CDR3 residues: CASSPSSLQETQYL. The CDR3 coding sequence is TGTGCCAGCAGCCCCTCAAGCCTTCAAGAGACCCAGTACCTC.

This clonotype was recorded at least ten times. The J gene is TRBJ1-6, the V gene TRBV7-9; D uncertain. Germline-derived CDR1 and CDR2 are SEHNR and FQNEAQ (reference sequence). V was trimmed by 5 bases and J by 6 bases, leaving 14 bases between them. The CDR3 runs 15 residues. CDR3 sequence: CASSPGGNSNSPLHF. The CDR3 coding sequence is TGTGCCAGCAGCCCAGGAGGAAATAGTAATTCACCCCTCCACTTT.